This TCR beta chain was retrieved from a study of early T cells in non-severe SARS-CoV-2 infection. Study details: The sequenced material was bulk RNA from unsorted whole blood, and its chains were unpaired.

V lost 5 bases to trimming and J lost 0 bases, with 14 bases between them. CDR1 is SGHTA, CDR2 FQGNSA, per germline. There are 16 residues in the CDR3. The study's findings and limits: Private and CD4 specificities were missed by VDJdb matching, skewed to anti-spike CD8.

Unique molecular identifiers (one per individual cDNA molecule) were attached. From the 5' RACE reads, TCRdb called clonotypes with MiXCR, one entry per CDR3 protein. This sample has tens of thousands of distinct CDR3 sequences, with more than 4% found just once. The table lists this clonotype with many counts. Its specificity is not known. The clonotype originates from an adult who was a healthcare worker with PCR-confirmed SARS-CoV-2 infection or an uninfected control (not recorded which). The specimen was whole blood. The rearrangement uses TRBV7-2 and TRBJ2-4; tentatively, D is TRBD2 (5 bases). The chain's CDR3 is CASSRHPGLAKNIQYF. In nucleotides, the CDR3 is TGTGCCAGCAGCCGGCACCCAGGACTAGCCAAAAACATTCAGTACTTC.